The entry that follows covers one T cell receptor (beta chain) sequence. This sample is drawn from a study of shared clonotypes between healthy human individuals. Germline assignment: CDR1 MGHRA and CDR2 YSYEKL. The V end lost 1 base, the J end lost 7 bases, and 16 bases lay between the germline ends. The CDR3 is made up of 15 amino acids. On ten immunoSEQ deep assay plates, unsorted PBMC DNA was sequenced. Profiling relied on immunoSEQ multiplex PCR, and the TCRdb table lists in-frame clones only, not all of them. In the table there are fewer than 550,000 clones, roughly 79% of which are singletons. The rearrangement uses TRBV4-1 and TRBJ2-5, with D tentatively TRBD2 (5 bases). Sequencing used PBMCs. This TCR derives from a woman in her 40s in good health. Some clones in this sample may be carry-over from other donors' samples. The CDR3 sequence: CASSQGGFEIATQYF. CDR3 DNA: TGCGCCAGCAGCCAAGGAGGGTTCGAAATAGCGACCCAGTACTTC.